A selection of T cell receptor beta chains follows, all from one sample in a study of vaccination and CD4 T cells after COVID-19. Their antigen targets remain unknown. TCRdb re-analysed the PCR reads in MiXCR, keeping a single row per CDR3 protein. The repertoire holds about 7,800 distinct CDR3 sequences, with about two fifths as singletons. The sequencing sample was made of CD4+ T cells from blood, cultured in vitro. The receptors were gathered from a human donor in good health. CDR3s include the opening cysteine and the closing phenylalanine or tryptophan. The D gene is left open where the match is weak. Rows give clone size only sometimes, using once, few, many, or a class for an expanded clone.

CDR3nt	CDR3aa	abundance	v_gene	d_gene	j_gene
TGTGCCACCAGCAGAGATACGGTCAGGGGGAAGGAGCAGTACTTC	CATSRDTVRGKEQYF	.	TRBV15	TRBD1	TRBJ2-7
TGTGCCAGCAGCCAAGAAACACTCGAAGGGTCACCCCTCCACTTT	CASSQETLEGSPLHF	.	TRBV14	.	TRBJ1-6
TGTGCCAGCAGCTTACGGCCAGCTCCAGAAGATACGCAGTATTTT	CASSLRPAPEDTQYF	.	TRBV7-8	.	TRBJ2-3
TGCAGTGCTAGACTGGTCGGGGGGTCTAACGAGCAGTACTTC	CSARLVGGSNEQYF	few	TRBV20-1	TRBD2	TRBJ2-7
TGTGCCAGTAGTATTCTTGGTGGGGTGAACACTGAAGCTTTCTTT	CASSILGGVNTEAFF	.	TRBV19	.	TRBJ1-1
TGTGCCAGCAGCCGCGACTCTCGCTACGAGCAGTACTTC	CASSRDSRYEQYF	few	TRBV6-1	.	TRBJ2-7
TGTGCCAGCAGCCTAGACCTTAGAGGGCGGGTCCGCTCCTACGAGCAGTACTTC	CASSLDLRGRVRSYEQYF	.	TRBV7-8	.	TRBJ2-7
TGTGCCAGCAGCAAAACTAGCGAGACCGACAATGAGCAGTTCTTC	CASSKTSETDNEQFF	.	TRBV5-4	TRBD2	TRBJ2-1
TGTGCCAGCAGGACGACAGGGATGAGAAGCAATCAGCCCCAGCATTTT	CASRTTGMRSNQPQHF	.	TRBV28	TRBD1	TRBJ1-5
TGTGCCGGAGAGCGGGGCAGAGATAATGAGCAGTTCTTC	CAGERGRDNEQFF	.	TRBV5-8	TRBD2	TRBJ2-1
TGCGCCAGCAGCCGTGGGACAGGGCGGACTGAAGCTTTCTTT	CASSRGTGRTEAFF	.	TRBV4-3	TRBD1	TRBJ1-1
TGCAGTGCTAGAGAAGGGGGTAGTAACCCTAGTTCACCCCTCCACTTT	CSAREGGSNPSSPLHF	.	TRBV20-1	.	TRBJ1-6
TGTGCCAGTAGTATTTGGGATGAGCAGTTCTTC	CASSIWDEQFF	.	TRBV19	.	TRBJ2-1
TGTGCCAGCAGGACAGGGCTTCAGCCCCAGCATTTT	CASRTGLQPQHF	few	TRBV27	TRBD1	TRBJ1-5
TGTGCCATCATGAGGGTTGGGATTCACTCCTACAATGAGCAGTTCTTC	CAIMRVGIHSYNEQFF	.	TRBV10-3	.	TRBJ2-1
TGCGCCAGCAGCTTGGTTCCAGGGGGCTATGGCTACACCTTC	CASSLVPGGYGYTF	once	TRBV5-1	TRBD1	TRBJ1-2
TGCAGTGCTAGAACGGAGGGTTATTCACCCCTCCACTTT	CSARTEGYSPLHF	.	TRBV20-1	.	TRBJ1-6
TGTGCCAGCAGTCCCTCGACAGTTTTGGGCGAGACCCAGTACTTC	CASSPSTVLGETQYF	few	TRBV6-5	.	TRBJ2-5
TGTGCCAGCTCGACAGGGTACTCCGGCTACACCTTC	CASSTGYSGYTF	.	TRBV6-2/TRBV6-3	TRBD1	TRBJ1-2
TGCGCCAGCAGCGCCGGACAGGGGGATCAGCCCCAGCATTTT	CASSAGQGDQPQHF	.	TRBV5-1	TRBD1	TRBJ1-5
TGTGCCAGCAGCTTGGAGGGTTTGGGTAACTATGGCTACACCTTC	CASSLEGLGNYGYTF	.	TRBV5-5	.	TRBJ1-2
TGTGCCAGCAGTCGACTAGCCTACACCGGGGAGCTGTTTTTT	CASSRLAYTGELFF	few	TRBV2	TRBD2	TRBJ2-2
TGTGCCAGCAGTGCTTATGGACAGATCCACCCGGAGCAGTACTTC	CASSAYGQIHPEQYF	.	TRBV6-2/TRBV6-3	.	TRBJ2-7
TGTGCCAGCAGCTTTCGGGCTAGCGGTAACAATGAGCAGTTCTTC	CASSFRASGNNEQFF	.	TRBV7-2	TRBD2	TRBJ2-1
TGTGCCACCAGTGGCCACCAGGGCTTACTGTTTTTT	CATSGHQGLLFF	.	TRBV24-1	.	TRBJ1-4
TGTGCCAGCAGTGAATCCGGCGGTTACACAGATACGCAGTATTTT	CASSESGGYTDTQYF	few	TRBV6-1	.	TRBJ2-3
TGTGCCAGCAGCTTGGATCCGGGACAGGGGGTAGGTCAGCCCCAGCATTTT	CASSLDPGQGVGQPQHF	.	TRBV5-5	TRBD1	TRBJ1-5
TGTGCCAGCAGCTCATTAGGCCTCTTAGCGGGAGCTTACAATGAGCAGTTCTTC	CASSSLGLLAGAYNEQFF	few	TRBV7-2	TRBD2	TRBJ2-1
TGTGCCAGCAGCGCCCAAGTTGAGCAGTTCTTC	CASSAQVEQFF	few	TRBV6-1	.	TRBJ2-1
TGCAGTGCTCGTAGAGACCCTGGGGCCAACGTCCTGACTTTC	CSARRDPGANVLTF	.	TRBV20-1	.	TRBJ2-6
TGCGCCAGCAGCCCCTTTGGGGTCGGCCCAGATACGCAGTATTTT	CASSPFGVGPDTQYF	once	TRBV4-1	.	TRBJ2-3
.	CASSPSVASGTDTQYF	few	TRBV21-1	.	TRBJ2-3
TGTGCCAGCAGTGATCGGACAGGGCAAGGCTACACCTTC	CASSDRTGQGYTF	.	TRBV6-1	TRBD1	TRBJ1-2
TGTGCCAGCAGTTCCCCCGCCGGAAACTATGACTACACCTTC	CASSSPAGNYDYTF	few	TRBV28	.	TRBJ1-2
TGTGCCAGCAGCTTAGTGGAGCAATTGGGGGAAAAACTGTTTTTT	CASSLVEQLGEKLFF	.	TRBV7-2	.	TRBJ1-4
TGTGCCAGTAGTTCCTTGGGGTATGGCTACACCTTC	CASSSLGYGYTF	.	TRBV19	.	TRBJ1-2
TGTGCCAGCAGACCGGGACTAGCGGGACCCTACGAGCAGTACTTC	CASRPGLAGPYEQYF	few	TRBV21-1	.	TRBJ2-7
TGTGCCAGCAGCCCACAGGGACTAGCGGGCTCCAGGGATACGCAGTATTTT	CASSPQGLAGSRDTQYF	.	TRBV11-2	TRBD2	TRBJ2-3
TGTGCCAGCAGCCCGACACGCTTAGAAGCTTTCTTT	CASSPTRLEAFF	few	TRBV6-2/TRBV6-3	.	TRBJ1-1
TGTGCCAGCAGGGCGTGGGGGGGAAATTCACCCCTCCACTTT	CASRAWGGNSPLHF	few	TRBV28	.	TRBJ1-6
TGTGCCAGCAGAGCTCGCGGGACTAGCGGGAGGGAGGGTACCTACGAGCAGTACTTC	CASRARGTSGREGTYEQYF	.	TRBV6-2/TRBV6-3	TRBD2	TRBJ2-7
TGTGCCAGCAGCTTTCCCGGGACTGTGAGCTACGAGCAGTACTTC	CASSFPGTVSYEQYF	once	TRBV5-4	.	TRBJ2-7
TGCAGTGCTCAGGGGCAAACTGAAGCTTTCTTT	CSAQGQTEAFF	few	TRBV20-1	.	TRBJ1-1
TGTGCCAGCACACAGGGGTTAAACTATGGCTACACCTTC	CASTQGLNYGYTF	few	TRBV28	TRBD1	TRBJ1-2
TGTGCCAGCAGCTTAGGGACAGGGGCAAGGTACGGTGTGACTGAAGCTTTCTTT	CASSLGTGARYGVTEAFF	.	TRBV7-2	TRBD1	TRBJ1-1
TGTGCCAGCAGCTTCAACGGCCCAGCGGGAGGGCCCGAGCAGTACTTC	CASSFNGPAGGPEQYF	once	TRBV7-2	TRBD2	TRBJ2-7
TGTGCCAGCAGCCCGGCGGGGGTAGGTACTGAAGCTTTCTTT	CASSPAGVGTEAFF	few	TRBV7-2	.	TRBJ1-1
TGTGCCAGCTGTTCTAGCCCCGCGAACACCGGGGAGCTGTTTTTT	CASCSSPANTGELFF	.	TRBV2	.	TRBJ2-2
TGTGCCAGCAGTTTAAACCCGAGCTCTGGAAACACCATATATTTT	CASSLNPSSGNTIYF	.	TRBV27	.	TRBJ1-3
TGTGCCAGTAGTATGCCGGTCTCAAGCAATCAGCCCCAGCATTTT	CASSMPVSSNQPQHF	.	TRBV19	.	TRBJ1-5
TGTGCCAGCAGTGAGAGGACAGATCAGCCCCAGCATTTT	CASSERTDQPQHF	few	TRBV7-2	.	TRBJ1-5
TGTGCCAGCAGGGGGGACAGGGGCACTGAAGCTTTCTTT	CASRGDRGTEAFF	few	TRBV28	TRBD1	TRBJ1-1